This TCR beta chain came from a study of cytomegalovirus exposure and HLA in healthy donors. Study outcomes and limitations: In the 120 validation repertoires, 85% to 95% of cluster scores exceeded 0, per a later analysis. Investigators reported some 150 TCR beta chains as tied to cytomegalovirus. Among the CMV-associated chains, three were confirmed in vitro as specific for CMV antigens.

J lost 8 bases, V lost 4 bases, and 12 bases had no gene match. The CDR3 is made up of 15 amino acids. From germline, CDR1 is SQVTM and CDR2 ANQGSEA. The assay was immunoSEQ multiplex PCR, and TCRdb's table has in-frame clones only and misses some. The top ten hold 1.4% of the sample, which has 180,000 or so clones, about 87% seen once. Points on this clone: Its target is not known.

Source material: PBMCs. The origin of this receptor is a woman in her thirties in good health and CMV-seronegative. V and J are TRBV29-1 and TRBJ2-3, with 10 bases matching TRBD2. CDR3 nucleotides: TGCAGCGTTGGCGCTAGCGGGGGACGATCCTCTACGCAGTATTTT. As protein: CSVGASGGRSSTQYF.